This T cell receptor beta chain was captured by sequencing in a study of cytomegalovirus exposure and HLA in healthy donors. Study-level results: The tendency of first-cohort TCR clusters to co-occur in the roughly 120 validation repertoires was identified by a subsequent analysis.

Data came from immunoSEQ multiplex PCR; TCRdb stores just in-frame clones and leaves some out. The sample includes about 60,000 clones, about 96% of them seen just once. This clone came up once. Its antigen is unidentified. The TCR sequence derives from a woman aged 18-30 years in good health and CMV-seronegative. The sample was PBMCs.

CDR3 protein: CASSLAGTGDYGYTF. The CDR3 region has the DNA TGTGCCAGCAGCTTAGCCGGGACAGGGGATTATGGCTACACCTTC. The rearrangement joins TRBV7-6 to TRBJ1-2; 10 nucleotides match TRBD1. V was pared by 0 bases and J by 5 bases, with 3 bases of the junction left unmatched. Germline V CDR1 and CDR2: SGHVS, FNYEAQ. The CDR3 loop spans 15 amino acids. Combining the CDR3 with reference TRBV7-6 and TRBJ1-2 gives the whole variable domain GAGVSQSPRYKVTKRGQDVALRCDPISGHVSLYWYRQALGQGPEFLTYFNYEAQQDKSGLPNDRFSAERPEGSISTLTIQRTEQRDSAMYRCASSLAGTGDYGYTFGSGTRLTVV.